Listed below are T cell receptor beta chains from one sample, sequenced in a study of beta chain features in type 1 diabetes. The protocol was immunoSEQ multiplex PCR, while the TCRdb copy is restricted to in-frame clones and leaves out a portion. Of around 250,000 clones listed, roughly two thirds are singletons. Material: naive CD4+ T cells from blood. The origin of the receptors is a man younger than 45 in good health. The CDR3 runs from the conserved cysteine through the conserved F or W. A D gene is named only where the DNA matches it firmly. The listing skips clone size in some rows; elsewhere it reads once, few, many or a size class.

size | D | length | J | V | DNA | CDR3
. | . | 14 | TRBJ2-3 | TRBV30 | TGTGCCTGCTACCCCCCTGTTAGCACAGATACGCAGTATTTT | CACYPPVSTDTQYF
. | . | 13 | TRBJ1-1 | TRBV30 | TGTGCCGGACACGAGCACTACAGGGCTGAAGCTTTCTTT | CAGHEHYRAEAFF
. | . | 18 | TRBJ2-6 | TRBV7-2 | TGTGCCAGCACCTACCCCGGACAGAGATTATCTGGGGCCAACGTCCTGACTTTC | CASTYPGQRLSGANVLTF
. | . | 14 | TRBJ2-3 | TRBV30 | TGTGCCTGGAGCTCGTCGCGGGGCCAAGATACGCAGTATTTT | CAWSSSRGQDTQYF
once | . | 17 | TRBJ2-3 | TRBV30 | TGTGCCTGGAGTGTAGGAGGAGGGGTTTTCGTTGCAGATACGCAGTATTTT | CAWSVGGGVFVADTQYF
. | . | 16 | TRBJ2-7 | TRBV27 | TGTGCCAGCAGTTTGGGTGGAGCACTCAGCTCCTACGAGCAGTACTTC | CASSLGGALSSYEQYF
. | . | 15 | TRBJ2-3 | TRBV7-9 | TGTGCCAGCAGCGGCCAACAGGCGAGCACAGATACGCAGTATTTT | CASSGQQASTDTQYF
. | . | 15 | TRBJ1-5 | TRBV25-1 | TGTGCCAGCAGTGAATCTGGGGAGAGCAATCAGCCCCAGCATTTT | CASSESGESNQPQHF
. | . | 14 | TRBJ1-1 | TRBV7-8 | TGTGCCAGCAGCTTAACCGCAGGGACGCTGGAAGCTTTCTTT | CASSLTAGTLEAFF
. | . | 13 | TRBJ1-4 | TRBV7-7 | TGTGCCAGCAGCTCGGACATCGCCCAAAAACTGTTTTTT | CASSSDIAQKLFF
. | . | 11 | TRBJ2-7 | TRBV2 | TGTGCCAGCAGTGAAGGGGCGGCCGCGTACTTC | CASSEGAAAYF
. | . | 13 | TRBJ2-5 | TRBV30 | TGTGCCTGGAGTAGGGCACTCGGGGAGACCCAGTACTTC | CAWSRALGETQYF
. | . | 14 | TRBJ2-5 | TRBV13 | TGTGCCAGCAGTTTGGGACAAGACCAAGAGACCCAGTACTTC | CASSLGQDQETQYF
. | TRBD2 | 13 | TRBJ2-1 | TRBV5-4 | TGTGCCAGCAGCTCGACTAGCATCCATGAGCAGTTCTTC | CASSSTSIHEQFF
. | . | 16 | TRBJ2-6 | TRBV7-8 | TGTGCCAGCAGCTTAAATTCTTTGTTCGATCGTGGCGTCCTGACTTTC | CASSLNSLFDRGVLTF
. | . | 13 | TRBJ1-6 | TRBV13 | TGTGCCAGCAGCATCCGAGGGGATTCACCCCTCCACTTT | CASSIRGDSPLHF
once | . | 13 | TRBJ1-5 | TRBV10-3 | TGTGCCATCAGTGAAGATCCTAATCAGCCCCAGCATTTT | CAISEDPNQPQHF
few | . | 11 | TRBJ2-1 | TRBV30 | TGTGCCTGGAGTCCTGCGTATGAGCAGTTCTTC | CAWSPAYEQFF
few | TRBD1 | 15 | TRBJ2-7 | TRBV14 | TGTGCCAGCAGCCGTCCAGGGACAGGGACCTACGAGCAGTACTTC | CASSRPGTGTYEQYF
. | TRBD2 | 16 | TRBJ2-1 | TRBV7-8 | TGTGCCAGCTCCAGAAGCGGGGACTACTCCTACAATGAGCAGTTCTTC | CASSRSGDYSYNEQFF
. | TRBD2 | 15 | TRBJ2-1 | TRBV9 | TGTGCCAGCAGCGTAGCGGGAGGGTCCTTCAATGAGCAGTTCTTC | CASSVAGGSFNEQFF
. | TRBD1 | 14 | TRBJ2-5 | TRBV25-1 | TGTGCCAGCAGTGAAGGACAGGGGAGAGAGACCCAGTACTTC | CASSEGQGRETQYF
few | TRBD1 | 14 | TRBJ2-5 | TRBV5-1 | TGCGCCAGCAGCTATCCGGGACAGCAAGAGACCCAGTACTTC | CASSYPGQQETQYF
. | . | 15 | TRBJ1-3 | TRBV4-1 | TGCGCCAGCAGGCTGACAGCAGCATCTGGAAACACCATATATTTT | CASRLTAASGNTIYF
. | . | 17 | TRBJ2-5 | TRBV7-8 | TGTGCCAGCAGCTTAGCTTATCAGGCCCGGGCCCAAGAGACCCAGTACTTC | CASSLAYQARAQETQYF
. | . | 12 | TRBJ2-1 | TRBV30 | TGTGCCTGGAGTCCCAGGGTGGATGAGCAGTTCTTC | CAWSPRVDEQFF
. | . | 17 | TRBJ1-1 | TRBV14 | TGTGCCAGCAGCCAAGATCGGTTTTGGCAGGGAGGCACTGAAGCTTTCTTT | CASSQDRFWQGGTEAFF
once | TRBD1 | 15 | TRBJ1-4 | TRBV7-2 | TGTGCCAGCAGCAAAACGACAGGGGGCATTGAAAAACTGTTTTTT | CASSKTTGGIEKLFF
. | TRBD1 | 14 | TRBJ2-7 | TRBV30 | TGTGCCTGGAGGATTACAGGGGGCCGGAACGAGCAGTACTTC | CAWRITGGRNEQYF
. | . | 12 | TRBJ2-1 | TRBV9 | TGTGCCAGCAGCGTTGGCTACAATGAGCAGTTCTTC | CASSVGYNEQFF
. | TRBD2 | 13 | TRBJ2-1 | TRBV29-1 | TGCAGCGTTCGCCGACTAGCAGGCCATGAGCAGTTCTTC | CSVRRLAGHEQFF
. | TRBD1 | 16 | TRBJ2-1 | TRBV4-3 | TGCGCCAGCAGCCAAGATAGGGACAGGGGGCCCGATGAGCAGTTCTTC | CASSQDRDRGPDEQFF
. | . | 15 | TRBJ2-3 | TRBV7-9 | TGTGCCAGCAGCCCAGGGGCAGGGTGGCCAGATACGCAGTATTTT | CASSPGAGWPDTQYF
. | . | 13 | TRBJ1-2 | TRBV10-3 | TGTGCCATCAGTGACCGACAGCCCTATGGCTACACCTTC | CAISDRQPYGYTF
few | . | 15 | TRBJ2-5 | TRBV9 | TGTGCCAGCAGCGTACTGGACACCCTCGGAGAGACCCAGTACTTC | CASSVLDTLGETQYF
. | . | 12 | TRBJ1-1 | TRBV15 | TGTGCCACCAGCAGAGAACTGGGCCGGGCTTTCTTT | CATSRELGRAFF
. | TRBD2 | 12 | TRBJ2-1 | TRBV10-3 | TGTGCCGTGGCTAGCGGGAGCTATGAGCAGTTCTTC | CAVASGSYEQFF
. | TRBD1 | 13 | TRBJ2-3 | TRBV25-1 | TGTGCCAGCAGGGACAGGGGGACAGATACGCAGTATTTT | CASRDRGTDTQYF
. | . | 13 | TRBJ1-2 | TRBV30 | TGTGCCTGGAGTGGGACTGTACGTTATGGCTACACCTTC | CAWSGTVRYGYTF
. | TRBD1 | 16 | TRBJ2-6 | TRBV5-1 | TGCGCCAGCAGCTTGGGAACAGGGGCCGGGGCCAACGTCCTGACTTTC | CASSLGTGAGANVLTF
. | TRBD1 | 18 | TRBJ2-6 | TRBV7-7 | TGTGCCAGCAGCGTAGCTCCGGGACAGGGCTCTGGGGCCAACGTCCTGACTTTC | CASSVAPGQGSGANVLTF
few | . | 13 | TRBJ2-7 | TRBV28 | TGTGCCAGCCGTGCGGGGGCGGCCTACGAGCAGTACTTC | CASRAGAAYEQYF
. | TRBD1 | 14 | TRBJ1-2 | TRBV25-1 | TGTGCCAGCAGTGAATCTGGAGGGGGCAGGGGCTACACCTTC | CASSESGGGRGYTF
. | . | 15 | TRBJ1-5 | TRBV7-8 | TGTGCCAGCAGCTTAGGGCGTCACAGCAATCAGCCCCAGCATTTT | CASSLGRHSNQPQHF
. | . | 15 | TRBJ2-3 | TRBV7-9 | TGTGCCAGCAGCCCCACTAGGGCCCGCGCAGATACGCAGTATTTT | CASSPTRARADTQYF
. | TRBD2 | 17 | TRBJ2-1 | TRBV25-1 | TGTGCCAGCAGTGAATCCTTAAAGCGGGAGGGATACAATGAGCAGTTCTTC | CASSESLKREGYNEQFF
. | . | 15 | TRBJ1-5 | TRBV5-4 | TGTGCCAGCAGCATACAGGGCCGTAGCAATCAGCCCCAGCATTTT | CASSIQGRSNQPQHF
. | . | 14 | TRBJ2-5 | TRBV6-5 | TGTGCCAGCAGTTACACAGGGCGGCAAGAGACCCAGTACTTC | CASSYTGRQETQYF
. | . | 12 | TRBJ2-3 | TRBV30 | TGTGCCTGGACCCACCGTCCAGATACGCAGTATTTT | CAWTHRPDTQYF
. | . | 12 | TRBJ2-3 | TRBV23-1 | TGCGCCAGCAGTCAATGGGGGGATACGCAGTATTTT | CASSQWGDTQYF
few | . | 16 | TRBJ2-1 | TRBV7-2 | TGTGCCAGCAGCCTCCGGTCGGTTAGCTCCTACAATGAGCAGTTCTTC | CASSLRSVSSYNEQFF
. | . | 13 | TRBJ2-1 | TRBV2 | TGTGCCAGCAGTGTGGCGGGATTCAATGAGCAGTTCTTC | CASSVAGFNEQFF
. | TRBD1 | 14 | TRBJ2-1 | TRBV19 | TGTGCCAGTAGTGCCGGGACAGAGAAGGATGAGCAGTTCTTC | CASSAGTEKDEQFF
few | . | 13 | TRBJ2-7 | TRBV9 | TGTGCCAGCAGCGTAGAGAACAATTCGGGGAAGTACTTC | CASSVENNSGKYF
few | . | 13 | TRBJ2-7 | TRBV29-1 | TGCAGCGCTCGGGACAACCTCTTTTACGAGCAGTACTTC | CSARDNLFYEQYF
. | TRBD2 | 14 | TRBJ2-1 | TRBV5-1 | TGCGCCAGCAGCCACGGGACTAGCGGCTATGAGCAGTTCTTC | CASSHGTSGYEQFF
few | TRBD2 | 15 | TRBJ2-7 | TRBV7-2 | TGTGCCAGCAGCTTTTGGACTAGCACCGGCTCCGAGCAGTACTTC | CASSFWTSTGSEQYF
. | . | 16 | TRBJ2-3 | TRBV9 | TGTGCCAGCACCGAGGGAGCCTATGAAAGCACAGATACGCAGTATTTT | CASTEGAYESTDTQYF
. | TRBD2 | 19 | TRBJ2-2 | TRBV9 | TGTGCCAGCAGCGTAGAGCGGTTGGGACTAGCGGGGACCACCGGGGAGCTGTTTTTT | CASSVERLGLAGTTGELFF